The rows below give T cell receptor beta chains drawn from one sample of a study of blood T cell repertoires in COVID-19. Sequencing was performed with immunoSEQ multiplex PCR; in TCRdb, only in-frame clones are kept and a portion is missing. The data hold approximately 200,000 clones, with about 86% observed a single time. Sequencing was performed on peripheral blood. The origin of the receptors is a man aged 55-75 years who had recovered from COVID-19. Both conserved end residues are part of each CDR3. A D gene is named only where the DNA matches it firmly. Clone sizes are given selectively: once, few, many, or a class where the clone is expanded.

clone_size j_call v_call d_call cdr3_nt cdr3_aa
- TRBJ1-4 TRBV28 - TGTGCCAGCACCACCGGGGGGGCTGGGGAAAAACTGTTTTTT CASTTGGAGEKLFF
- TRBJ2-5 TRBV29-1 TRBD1 TGCAGCGAAACCGGGACAGGGGGAGAGACCCAGTACTTC CSETGTGGETQYF
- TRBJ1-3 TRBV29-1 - TGCAGCCCGTGCCGGGCTGGAAACACCATATATTTT CSPCRAGNTIYF
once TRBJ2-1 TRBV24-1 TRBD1 TGTGCCACCAGTGAATATAGGGTAGCCGGGACAGACGATACCTACAATGAGCAGTTCTTC CATSEYRVAGTDDTYNEQFF
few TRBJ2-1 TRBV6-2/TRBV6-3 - TGTGCCAGCAGTCCCCCGTACAATGAGCAGTTCTTC CASSPPYNEQFF
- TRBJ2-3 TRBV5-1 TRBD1 TGCGCCAGCAGCTCTGGACAGGGTAACACAGATACGCAGTATTTT CASSSGQGNTDTQYF
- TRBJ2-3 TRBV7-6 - TGTGCCAGCAGCGTATCGGCAGGGTGGAGCACAGATACGCAGTATTTT CASSVSAGWSTDTQYF
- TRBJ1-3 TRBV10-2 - TGCGCCAGCCCCGGATCAGCCCCAGGGTGGAACACCATATATTTT CASPGSAPGWNTIYF
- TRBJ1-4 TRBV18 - TGTGCCAGCTCACCAGACAGAGGATTTGAAAAACTGTTTTTT CASSPDRGFEKLFF
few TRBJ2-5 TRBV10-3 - TGTGCCATCGCGGGTTCAGAGACCCAGTACTTC CAIAGSETQYF
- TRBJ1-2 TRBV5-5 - TGTGCCAGCAGCTTTTCGGCTAAGACAGTAGATGGCTACACCTTC CASSFSAKTVDGYTF
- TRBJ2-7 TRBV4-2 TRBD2 TGTGCCAGCAGCCAAAGTCCCGGGAGGGGGACCTACGAGCAGTACTTC CASSQSPGRGTYEQYF
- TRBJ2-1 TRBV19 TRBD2 TGTGCCAGTAGGCCCACTAGCGCAGCCTACAATGAGCAGTTCTTC CASRPTSAAYNEQFF
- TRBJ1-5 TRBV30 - TGTGCCTGGAGTACACAGTCAAATCAGCCCCAGCATTTT CAWSTQSNQPQHF
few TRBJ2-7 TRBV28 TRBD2 TGTGCCAGCAGACCCCGGGGTAGCGGGAGAGGGGGCGAGCAGTACTTC CASRPRGSGRGGEQYF
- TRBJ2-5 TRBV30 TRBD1 TGTGCCTGGAGTGTATTAGGGACAGGGTCCCAAGAGACCCAGTACTTC CAWSVLGTGSQETQYF
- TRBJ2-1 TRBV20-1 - TGCAGTGCTAGTGGCGGGCCTCCCTACAATGAGCAGTTCTTC CSASGGPPYNEQFF
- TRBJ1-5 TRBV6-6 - TGTGCCAGCAGTCCACCGATACAGGAAGATCAGCCCCAGCATTTT CASSPPIQEDQPQHF
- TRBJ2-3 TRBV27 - TGTGCCAGCAGTTTCCAGGGCACAGATACGCAGTATTTT CASSFQGTDTQYF
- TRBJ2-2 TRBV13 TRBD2 TGTGCCAGCAGCTTAGGCCTGGCTAGCGGGGGGGCGAGCACCGGGGAGCTGTTTTTT CASSLGLASGGASTGELFF
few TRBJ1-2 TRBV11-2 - TGTGCCAGCAGCCCTGTCCCGGTTAACTATGGCTACACCTTC CASSPVPVNYGYTF
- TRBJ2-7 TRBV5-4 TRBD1 TGTGCCAGCAGCCAAACGGGACAGGCCTACGAGCAGTACTTC CASSQTGQAYEQYF
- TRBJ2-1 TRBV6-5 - TGTGCCAGCTATTACAGAAATGAGCAGTTCTTC CASYYRNEQFF
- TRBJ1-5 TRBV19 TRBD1 TGTGCCAGTAGAACAGGGGCCGGCAATCAGCCCCAGCATTTT CASRTGAGNQPQHF
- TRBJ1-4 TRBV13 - TGTGCCAGCAGTTCTGACCCGGGAAGTAATGAAAAACTGTTTTTT CASSSDPGSNEKLFF
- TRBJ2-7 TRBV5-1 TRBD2 TGCGCCAGCAGCTTCAGACTAGCGGTTACCTACGAGCAGTACTTC CASSFRLAVTYEQYF
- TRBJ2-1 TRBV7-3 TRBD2 TGTGCCAGCAGCTTAAAGAGCGGGGTCTACAATGAGCAGTTCTTC CASSLKSGVYNEQFF
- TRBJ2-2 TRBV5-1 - TGCGCCAGCAGCTTGGGACAGTCGAACACCGGGGAGCTGTTTTTT CASSLGQSNTGELFF
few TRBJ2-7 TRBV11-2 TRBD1 TGTGCCAGCAGCCTGGGACAGGGCATCTACGAGCAGTACTTC CASSLGQGIYEQYF
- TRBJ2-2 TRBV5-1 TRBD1 TGCGCCAGCAGCCGCGACCGACAGGGGTCCGGGGAGCTGTTTTTT CASSRDRQGSGELFF
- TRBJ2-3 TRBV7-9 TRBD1 TGTGCCAGCAGCGGACGCGGGACAGGGTCGATAGATACGCAGTATTTT CASSGRGTGSIDTQYF
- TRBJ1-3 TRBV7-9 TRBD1 TGTGCCGGCCAGGGGGCGTCCGGAAACACCATATATTTT CAGQGASGNTIYF
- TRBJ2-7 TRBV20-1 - TGCAGTGCTAAAGCAGGGCTCGAGCAGTACTTC CSAKAGLEQYF
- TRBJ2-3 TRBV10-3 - TGTGCCATCAGTGGGGGGGACGGAGCCACAGATACGCAGTATTTT CAISGGDGATDTQYF
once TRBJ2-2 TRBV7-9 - TGTGCCAGCAGCCAACTAAACACCGGGGAGCTGTTTTTT CASSQLNTGELFF
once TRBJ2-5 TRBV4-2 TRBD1 TGTGCCAGCAGCCAAGGTACAGGGGGTCTGGAGACCCAGTACTTC CASSQGTGGLETQYF
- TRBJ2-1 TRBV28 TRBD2 TGTGCCAGCACATTGGGACTAGCGGAAAACAATGAGCAGTTCTTC CASTLGLAENNEQFF
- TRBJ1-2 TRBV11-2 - TGTGCCAGCAGCCCGGTCCCGGGTGGCTACACCTTC CASSPVPGGYTF
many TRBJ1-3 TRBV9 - TGTGCCAGCAGCGAGGGGGACAAGTTCGGAAACACCATATATTTT CASSEGDKFGNTIYF
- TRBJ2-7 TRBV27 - TGTGCCAGCAGTTTAAGGGGTCCGGGCGAGCAGTACTTC CASSLRGPGEQYF
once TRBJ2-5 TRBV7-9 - TGTGCCAGCAGCTTAGCGGGGGGTGACTTAGAGACCCAGTACTTC CASSLAGGDLETQYF
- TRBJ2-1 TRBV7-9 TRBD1 TGTGCCAGCAGCTTTTGGACAGGGCGCAGTGAGCAGTTCTTC CASSFWTGRSEQFF
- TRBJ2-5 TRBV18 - TGTGCCAGCTCACCTCTCGAGACCCAGTACTTC CASSPLETQYF
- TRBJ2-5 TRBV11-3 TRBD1 TGTGCCAGCAGCCCAAGACAGGGACAAGAGACCCAGTACTTC CASSPRQGQETQYF
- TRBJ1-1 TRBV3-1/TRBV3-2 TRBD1 TGTGCCAGCAGCTCACTTCAAGGGACAGCTGAAGCTTTCTTT CASSSLQGTAEAFF
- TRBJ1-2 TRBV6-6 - TGTGCCAGCCAGGCAGGCCCTGGCTACACCTTC CASQAGPGYTF
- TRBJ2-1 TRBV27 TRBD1 TGTGCCAGCAGGTCTTCTGGGATAGGGACAGGGAATGAGCAGTTCTTC CASRSSGIGTGNEQFF
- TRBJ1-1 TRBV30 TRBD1 TGTGCCTGGAGTGGGGGACAGTCGACTGAAGCTTTCTTT CAWSGGQSTEAFF
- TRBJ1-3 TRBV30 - TGTGCCTGGAGTGTAGGGGCCCGGAAGAGCTCTGGAAACACCATATATTTT CAWSVGARKSSGNTIYF
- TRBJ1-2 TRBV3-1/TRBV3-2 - TGTGCCAGCAGCCTCTCGATTGAACGGGTGCGGGACTATGGCTACACCTTC CASSLSIERVRDYGYTF